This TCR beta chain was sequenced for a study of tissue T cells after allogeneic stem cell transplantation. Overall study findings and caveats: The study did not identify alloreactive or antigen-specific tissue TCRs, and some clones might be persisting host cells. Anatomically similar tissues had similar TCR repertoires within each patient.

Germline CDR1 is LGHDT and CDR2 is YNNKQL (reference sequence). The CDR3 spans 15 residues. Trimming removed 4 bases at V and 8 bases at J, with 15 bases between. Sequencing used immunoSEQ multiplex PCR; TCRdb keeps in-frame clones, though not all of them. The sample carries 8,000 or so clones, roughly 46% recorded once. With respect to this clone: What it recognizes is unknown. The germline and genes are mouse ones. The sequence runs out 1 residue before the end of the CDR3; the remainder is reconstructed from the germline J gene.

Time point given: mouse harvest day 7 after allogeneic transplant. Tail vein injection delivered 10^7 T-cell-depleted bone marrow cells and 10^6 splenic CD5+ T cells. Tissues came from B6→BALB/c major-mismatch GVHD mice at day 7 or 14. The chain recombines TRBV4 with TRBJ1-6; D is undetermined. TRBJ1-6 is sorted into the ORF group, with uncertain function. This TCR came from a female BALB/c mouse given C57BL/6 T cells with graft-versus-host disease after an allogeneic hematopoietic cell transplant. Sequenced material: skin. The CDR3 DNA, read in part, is TGTGCCAGCAGCTTTTACCGGGCCCCTCATTCGCCCCTCTAC. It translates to CASSFYRAPHSPLY. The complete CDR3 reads CASSFYRAPHSPLYF.